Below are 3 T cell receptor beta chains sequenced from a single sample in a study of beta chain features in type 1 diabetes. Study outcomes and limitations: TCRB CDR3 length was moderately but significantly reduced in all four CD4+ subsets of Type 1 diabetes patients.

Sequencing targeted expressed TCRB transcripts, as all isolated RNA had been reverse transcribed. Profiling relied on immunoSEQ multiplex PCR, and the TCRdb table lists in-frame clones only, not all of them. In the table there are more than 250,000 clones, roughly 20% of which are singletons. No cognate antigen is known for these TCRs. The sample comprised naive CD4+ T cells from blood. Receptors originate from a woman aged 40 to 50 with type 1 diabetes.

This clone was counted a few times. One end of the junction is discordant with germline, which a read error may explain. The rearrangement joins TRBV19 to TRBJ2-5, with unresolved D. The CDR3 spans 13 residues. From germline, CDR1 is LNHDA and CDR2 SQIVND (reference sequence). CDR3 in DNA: TGTGCCAGTAGACTGACACCCCAAGGGACCCAGTACTTC. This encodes CASRLTPQGTQYF.

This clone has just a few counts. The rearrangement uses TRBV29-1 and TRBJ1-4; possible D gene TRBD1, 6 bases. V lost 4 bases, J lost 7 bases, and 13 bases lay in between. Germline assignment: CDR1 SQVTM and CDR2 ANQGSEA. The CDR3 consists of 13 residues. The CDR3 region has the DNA TGCAGCGTTGGTACGAGGGGGGGTGAAAAACTGTTTTTT. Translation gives CSVGTRGGEKLFF. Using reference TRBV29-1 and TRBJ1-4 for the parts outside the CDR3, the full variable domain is SAVISQKPSRDICQRGTSLTIQCQVDSQVTMMFWYRQQPGQSLTLIATANQGSEATYESGFVIDKFPISRPNLTFSTLTVSNMSPEDSSIYLCSVGTRGGEKLFFGSGTQLSVL.

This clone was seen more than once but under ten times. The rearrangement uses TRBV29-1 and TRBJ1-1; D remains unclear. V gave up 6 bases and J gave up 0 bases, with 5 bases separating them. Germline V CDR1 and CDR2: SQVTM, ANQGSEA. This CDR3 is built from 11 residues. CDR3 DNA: TGCAGCGTCAGATTGAACACTGAAGCTTTCTTT. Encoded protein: CSVRLNTEAFF.